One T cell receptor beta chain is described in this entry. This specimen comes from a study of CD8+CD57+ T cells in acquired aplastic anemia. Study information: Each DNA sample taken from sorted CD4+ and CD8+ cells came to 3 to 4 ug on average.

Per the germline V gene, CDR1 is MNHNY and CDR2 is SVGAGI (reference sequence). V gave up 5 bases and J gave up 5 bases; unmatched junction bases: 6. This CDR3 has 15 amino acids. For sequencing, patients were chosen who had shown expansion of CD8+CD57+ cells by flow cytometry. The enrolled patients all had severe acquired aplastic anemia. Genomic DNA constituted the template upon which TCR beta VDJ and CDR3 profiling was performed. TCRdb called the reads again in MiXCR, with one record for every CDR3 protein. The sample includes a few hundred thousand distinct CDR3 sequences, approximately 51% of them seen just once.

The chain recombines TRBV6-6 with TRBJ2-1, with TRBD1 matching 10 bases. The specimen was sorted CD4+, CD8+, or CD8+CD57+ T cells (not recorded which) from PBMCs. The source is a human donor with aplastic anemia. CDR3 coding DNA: TGTGCCAGCAGTCCCGAAGGGACAGGGGACAATGAGCAGTTCTTC. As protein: CASSPEGTGDNEQFF.